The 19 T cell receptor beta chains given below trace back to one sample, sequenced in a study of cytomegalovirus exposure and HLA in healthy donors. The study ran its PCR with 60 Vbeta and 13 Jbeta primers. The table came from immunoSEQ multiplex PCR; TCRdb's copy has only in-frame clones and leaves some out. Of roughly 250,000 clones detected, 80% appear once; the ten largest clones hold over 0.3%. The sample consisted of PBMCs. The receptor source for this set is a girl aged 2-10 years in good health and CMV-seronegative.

The CDR3 loop reads CASSGGQARSGNTIYF. The CDR3 DNA is TGTGCCAGCAGCGGAGGACAGGCCCGCTCTGGAAACACCATATATTTT. The V gene is TRBV7-8, the J gene TRBJ1-3; 7 bases map to TRBD1. V shed 5 bases, J shed 0 bases, and the junction held 7 bases outside the gene matches. The germline V gene has CDR1 SGHVS and CDR2 FQNEAQ. The CDR3 covers 16 residues. Using reference TRBV7-8 and TRBJ1-3 for the parts outside the CDR3, the full variable domain is GAGVSQSPRYKVAKRGQDVALRCDPISGHVSLFWYQQALGQGPEFLTYFQNEAQLDKSGLPSDRFFAERPEGSVSTLKIQRTQQEDSAVYLCASSGGQARSGNTIYFGEGSWLTVV.

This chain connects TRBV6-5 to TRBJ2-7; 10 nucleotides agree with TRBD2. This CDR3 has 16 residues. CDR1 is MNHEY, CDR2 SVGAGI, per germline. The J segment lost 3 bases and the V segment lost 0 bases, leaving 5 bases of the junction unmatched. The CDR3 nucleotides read TGTGCCAGCAGTTACTCGATGCTAGCGGGGGACTACGAGCAGTACTTC. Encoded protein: CASSYSMLAGDYEQYF.

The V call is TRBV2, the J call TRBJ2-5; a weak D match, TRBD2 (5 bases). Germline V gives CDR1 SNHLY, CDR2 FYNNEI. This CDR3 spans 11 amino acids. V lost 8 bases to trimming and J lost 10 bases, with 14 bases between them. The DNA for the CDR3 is TGTGCCAGCGGACGCTACGAGGGCCAGTACTTC. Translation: CASGRYEGQYF.

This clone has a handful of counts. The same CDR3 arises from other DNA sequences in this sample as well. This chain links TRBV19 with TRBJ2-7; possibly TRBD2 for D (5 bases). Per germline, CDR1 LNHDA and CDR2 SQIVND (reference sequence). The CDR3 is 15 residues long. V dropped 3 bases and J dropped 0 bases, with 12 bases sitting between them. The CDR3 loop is CASSIGAGLSYEQYF. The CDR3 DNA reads TGTGCCAGTAGTATTGGCGCGGGCCTCTCCTACGAGCAGTACTTC.

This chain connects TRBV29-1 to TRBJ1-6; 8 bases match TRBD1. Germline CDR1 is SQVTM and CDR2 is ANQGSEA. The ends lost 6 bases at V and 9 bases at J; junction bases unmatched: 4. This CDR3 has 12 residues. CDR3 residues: CSVRTGSSPLHF. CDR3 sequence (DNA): TGCAGCGTCAGGACAGGGAGTTCACCCCTCCACTTT.

Here the CDR3 DNA reads TGTGCCAGCTCACGCCGGGGAATGAACACTGAAGCTTTCTTT. Translated: CASSRRGMNTEAFF. The V gene is TRBV18, the J gene TRBJ1-1, with D uncertain. Per germline, CDR1 KGHSH and CDR2 LQKENI. V was cut by 4 bases and J by 0 bases, with 9 bases left in between. The CDR3 covers 14 residues.

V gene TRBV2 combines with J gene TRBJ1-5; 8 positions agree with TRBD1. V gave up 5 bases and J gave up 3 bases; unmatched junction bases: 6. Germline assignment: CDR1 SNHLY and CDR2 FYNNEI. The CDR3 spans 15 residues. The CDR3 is CASSFTGGNNQPQHF. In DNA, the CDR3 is TGTGCCAGCAGTTTTACAGGGGGAAACAATCAGCCCCAGCATTTT.

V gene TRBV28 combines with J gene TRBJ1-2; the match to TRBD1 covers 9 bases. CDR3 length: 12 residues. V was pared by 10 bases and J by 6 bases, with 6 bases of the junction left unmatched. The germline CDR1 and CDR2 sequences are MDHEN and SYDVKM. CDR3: CATRDRVDGYTF. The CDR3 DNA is TGTGCCACCCGGGACAGGGTTGATGGCTACACCTTC.

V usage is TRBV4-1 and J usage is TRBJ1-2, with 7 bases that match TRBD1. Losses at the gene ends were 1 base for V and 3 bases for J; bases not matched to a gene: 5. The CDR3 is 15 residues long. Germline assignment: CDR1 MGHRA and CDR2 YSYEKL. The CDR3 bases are TGCGCCAGCAGCCAAGCTGGGACAGCGTACTATGGCTACACCTTC. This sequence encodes CASSQAGTAYYGYTF.

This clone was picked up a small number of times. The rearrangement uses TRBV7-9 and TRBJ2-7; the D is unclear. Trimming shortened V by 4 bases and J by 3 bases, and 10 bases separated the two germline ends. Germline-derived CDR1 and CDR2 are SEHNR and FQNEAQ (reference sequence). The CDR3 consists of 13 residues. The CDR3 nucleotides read TGTGCCAGCAGCTCCGGGTCCAACTACGAGCAGTACTTC. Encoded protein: CASSSGSNYEQYF.

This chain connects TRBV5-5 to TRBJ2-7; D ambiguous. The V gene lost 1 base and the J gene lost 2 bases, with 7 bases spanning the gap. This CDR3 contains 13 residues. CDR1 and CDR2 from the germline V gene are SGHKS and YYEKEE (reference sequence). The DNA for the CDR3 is TGTGCCAGCAGCTTGTACCCAGCCTACGAGCAGTACTTC. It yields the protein CASSLYPAYEQYF.

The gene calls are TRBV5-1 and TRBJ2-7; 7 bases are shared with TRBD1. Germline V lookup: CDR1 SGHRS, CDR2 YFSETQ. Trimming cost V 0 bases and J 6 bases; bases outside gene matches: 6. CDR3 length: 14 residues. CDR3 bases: TGCGCCAGCAGCTTGGGGGACAGTTCTTGCGAGCAGTACTTC. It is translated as CASSLGDSSCEQYF.

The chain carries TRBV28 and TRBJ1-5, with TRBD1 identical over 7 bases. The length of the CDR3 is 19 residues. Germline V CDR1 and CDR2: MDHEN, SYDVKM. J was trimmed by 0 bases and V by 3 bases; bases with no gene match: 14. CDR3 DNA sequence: TGTGCCAGCAGTTTCCTTCCGGGACAGAGTATCAATAGCAATCAGCCCCAGCATTTT. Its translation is CASSFLPGQSINSNQPQHF.

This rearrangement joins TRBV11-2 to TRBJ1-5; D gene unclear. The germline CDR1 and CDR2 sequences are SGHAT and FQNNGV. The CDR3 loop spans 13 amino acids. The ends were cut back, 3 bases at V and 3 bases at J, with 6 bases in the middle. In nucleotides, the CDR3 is TGTGCCAGCAGCTTCCAGGACAATCAGCCCCAGCATTTT. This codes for CASSFQDNQPQHF.

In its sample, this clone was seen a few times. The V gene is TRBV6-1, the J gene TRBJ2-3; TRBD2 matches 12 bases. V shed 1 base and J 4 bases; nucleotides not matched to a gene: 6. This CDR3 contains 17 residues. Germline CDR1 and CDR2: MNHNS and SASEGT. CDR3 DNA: TGTGCCAGCAGTGAAGTGCTAACTAGCGGGGGGTCAGATACGCAGTATTTT. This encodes CASSEVLTSGGSDTQYF.

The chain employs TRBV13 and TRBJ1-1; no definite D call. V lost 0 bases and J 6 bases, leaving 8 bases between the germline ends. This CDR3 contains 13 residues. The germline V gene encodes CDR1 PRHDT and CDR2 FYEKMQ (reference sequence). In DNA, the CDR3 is TGTGCCAGCAGCTTAGGCAGTCTGTCTGAAGCTTTCTTT. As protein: CASSLGSLSEAFF. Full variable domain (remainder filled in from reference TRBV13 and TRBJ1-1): AAGVIQSPRHLIKEKRETATLKCYPIPRHDTVYWYQQGPGQDPQFLISFYEKMQSDKGSIPDRFSAQQFSDYHSELNMSSLELGDSALYFCASSLGSLSEAFFGQGTRLTVV.

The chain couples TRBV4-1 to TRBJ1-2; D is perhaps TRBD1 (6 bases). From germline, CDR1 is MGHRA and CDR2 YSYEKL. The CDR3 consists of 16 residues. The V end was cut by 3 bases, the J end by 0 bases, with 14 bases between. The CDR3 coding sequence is TGCGCCAGCAGCCACCTAGCTTGGACAGCTAACTATGGCTACACCTTC. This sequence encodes CASSHLAWTANYGYTF.

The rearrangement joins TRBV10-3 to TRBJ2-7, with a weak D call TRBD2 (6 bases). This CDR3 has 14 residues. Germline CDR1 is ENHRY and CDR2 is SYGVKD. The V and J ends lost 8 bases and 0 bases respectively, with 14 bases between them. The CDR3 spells CAIAGSASSYEQYF. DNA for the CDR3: TGTGCCATCGCCGGGAGCGCGAGCTCCTACGAGCAGTACTTC.

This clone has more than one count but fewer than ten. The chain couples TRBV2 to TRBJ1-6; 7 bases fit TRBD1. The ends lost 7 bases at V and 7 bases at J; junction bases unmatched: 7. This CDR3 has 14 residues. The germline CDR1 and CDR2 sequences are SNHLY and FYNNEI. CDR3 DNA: TGTGCCAGCAATGGGGGACAGCACAATTCACCCCTCCACTTT. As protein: CASNGGQHNSPLHF. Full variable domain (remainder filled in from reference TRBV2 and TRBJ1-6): EPEVTQTPSHQVTQMGQEVILRCVPISNHLYFYWYRQILGQKVEFLVSFYNNEISEKSEIFDDQFSVERPDGSNFTLKIRSTKLEDSAMYFCASNGGQHNSPLHFGNGTRLTVT.